This T cell receptor (beta chain) was identified in a study of regulatory T cells in long-lasting Graves disease. Time point of the sample: persistent/refractory GD, antithyroid drugs over 5 years with positive TRAb. Scientists built the TCR library using RNA that was extracted from PBMCs. Patient provenance is recorded as an endocrinology department in Xi'an, China. Arm-PCR of CDR3 regions and iRepertoire HTBI primers were the basis on which TCR beta libraries were built. TCRdb reprocessed the multiplex PCR reads via MiXCR and lists one record per CDR3 protein. The sample consists of 400,000 to 450,000 distinct CDR3 sequences, around a quarter of them appearing once. This clonotype has a count of ten or more. Its specificity is not known. Germline assignment: CDR1 DFQATT and CDR2 SNEGSKA (reference sequence). This CDR3 has 14 amino acids. Trimming took 3 bases from V and 7 from J, leaving 18 bases between them.

General study points: A greater number of public clonotypes (roughly 2,700) was shared by persistent patients than by new patients (around 1,000). Favored usage of TRBV28, TRBJ1-2 and TRBJ2-5 was recorded in persistent disease.

This sequence joins TRBV20-1 and TRBJ1-1; D gene ambiguous. Sequences were derived from peripheral blood mononuclear cells (PBMCs), sampled when the disease was refractory, from a patient treated with antithyroid drugs. The receptor's source is a female donor with Graves disease. The CDR3 loop reads CSASGQSTSVEAFF. The CDR3 DNA sequence: TGCAGTGCTAGTGGGCAGTCAACATCGGTTGAAGCTTTCTTT.